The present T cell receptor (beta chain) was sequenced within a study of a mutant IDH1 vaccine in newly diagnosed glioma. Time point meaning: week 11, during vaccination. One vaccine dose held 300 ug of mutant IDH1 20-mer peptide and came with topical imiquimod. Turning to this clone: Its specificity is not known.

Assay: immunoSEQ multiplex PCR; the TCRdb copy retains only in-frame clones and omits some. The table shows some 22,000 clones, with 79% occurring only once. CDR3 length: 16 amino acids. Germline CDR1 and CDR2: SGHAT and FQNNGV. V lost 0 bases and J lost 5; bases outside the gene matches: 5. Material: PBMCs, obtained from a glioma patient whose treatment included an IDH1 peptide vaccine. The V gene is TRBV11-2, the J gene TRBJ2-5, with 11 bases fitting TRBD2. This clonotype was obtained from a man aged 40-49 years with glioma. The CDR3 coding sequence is TGTGCCAGCAGCTTAGAACTAGCGGGAGTCGGGGAGACCCAGTACTTC. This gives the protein CASSLELAGVGETQYF.